This T cell receptor beta chain was recovered during a study of blood T cell repertoires in COVID-19. Assay used: immunoSEQ multiplex PCR; TCRdb lists only in-frame clones, some missing. Among some 160,000 clones listed, approximately 91% were seen once. Recruited during active infection, patients (from Seattle) were subsequently followed longitudinally. CDR1 and CDR2 (germline): MNHEY, SMNVEV (reference sequence). This CDR3 spans 15 amino acids. With V trimmed by 3 bases and J by 5 bases, 7 bases remained unmatched. The chain combines TRBV27 with TRBJ1-1; 9 bases match TRBD1. The sample was peripheral blood. The clonotype originates from a young man with COVID-19, enrolled during active disease. As DNA, the CDR3 is TGTGCCAGCAGTTTCTCGCCGGGACAGGGTACTGAAGCTTTCTTT. Translation: CASSFSPGQGTEAFF.